Listed here is a single TCR beta chain. This sample is part of a study of blood T cells in healthy people across ages. The second PCR ran about 6 to 12 cycles with a sample-barcoded 5' primer and J-beta primers. Each CDR3 protein gets one entry after TCRdb re-called the 5' RACE reads with MiXCR. The table includes hundreds of thousands of distinct CDR3 sequences, 40% to 50% detected once. V dropped 0 bases and J dropped 13 bases, with 16 bases sitting between them. CDR3 length equals 14 residues. From germline, CDR1 is SGHDN and CDR2 FVKESK. The chain carries TRBV14 and TRBJ2-4; maybe TRBD2 (6 bases). The TCR comes from a man between 60 and 75 years old in good health. The sequenced material came from blood. Here the CDR3 DNA reads TGTGCCAGCAGCCAAGACCCGCAGTGGAGGGAGCAGTACTTC. This translates into CASSQDPQWREQYF. Combining the CDR3 with reference TRBV14 and TRBJ2-4 gives the whole variable domain EAGVTQFPSHSVIEKGQTVTLRCDPISGHDNLYWYRRVMGKEIKFLLHFVKESKQDESGMPNNRFLAERTGGTYSTLKVQPAELEDSGVYFCASSQDPQWREQYFGAGTRLSVL.